Each of the 6 T cell receptor beta chains below was sequenced from the same sample in a study of blood T cell repertoires in COVID-19. Clones were sequenced by immunoSEQ multiplex PCR, and TCRdb holds only the in-frame ones, with some missing. The repertoire holds 200,000 to 300,000 clones, with more than 80% as singletons. The sequenced sample consisted of peripheral blood. These TCRs come from a human donor in a cohort sampled during active COVID-19.

The V and J genes are TRBV6-5 and TRBJ1-1; 10 bases match TRBD1. CDR1 and CDR2 from the germline V gene are MNHEY and SVGAGI. The CDR3 contains 14 residues. J lost 2 bases, V lost 7 bases, and 4 bases had no gene match. This CDR3 is CASTDRGLNTEAFF. The CDR3 DNA reads TGTGCCAGCACAGACAGGGGGCTAAACACTGAAGCTTTCTTT.

The chain joins TRBV5-4 to TRBJ2-7, with TRBD2 matching 10 bases. Germline loops: CDR1 SGHNT, CDR2 YYREEE (reference sequence). The CDR3 has 15 amino acids. Unmatched junction bases numbered 9, after V lost 4 bases and J lost 5 bases. Here the CDR3 reads CASSPPGAGGDEQYF. The CDR3 coding sequence is TGTGCCAGCAGCCCCCCCGGAGCGGGAGGGGACGAGCAGTACTTC. Together with reference TRBV5-4 and TRBJ2-7, the CDR3 gives the full variable domain: ETGVTQSPTHLIKTRGQQVTLRCSSQSGHNTVSWYQQALGQGPQFIFQYYREEENGRGNFPPRFSGLQFPNYSSELNVNALELDDSALYLCASSPPGAGGDEQYFGPGTRLTVT.

This rearrangement joins TRBV10-3 to TRBJ2-5; D not resolved. Per the germline V gene, CDR1 is ENHRY and CDR2 is SYGVKD. The V and J ends lost 9 bases and 3 bases respectively, with 14 bases between them. The CDR3 is made up of 13 amino acids. CDR3 nucleotide sequence: TGTGCCATTTCGGGTGGCTCTAAAGAGACCCAGTACTTC. Translated, it gives CAISGGSKETQYF.

This clone was seen only a few times. V gene TRBV11-2 combines with J gene TRBJ1-5; no definite D call. The CDR3 covers 15 residues. Germline CDR1 SGHAT, CDR2 FQNNGV. Trimming shortened V by 4 bases and J by 6 bases, and 16 bases separated the two germline ends. CDR3 in amino acids: CASSSLRGMGQPQHF. The CDR3 DNA sequence: TGTGCCAGCAGCTCCCTCCGGGGTATGGGTCAGCCCCAGCATTTT.

The rearrangement uses TRBV11-2 and TRBJ2-5; perhaps TRBD1 as D (6 bases). The CDR3 loop spans 16 amino acids. Germline-derived CDR1 and CDR2 are SGHAT and FQNNGV. V was shortened by 5 bases and J by 3 bases, with 19 bases between the two germline ends. CDR3 nucleotides: TGTGCCAGCAGCACACCAGGGGATTGGCTGAAAGAGACCCAGTACTTC. This translates into CASSTPGDWLKETQYF.

This chain links TRBV6-5 with TRBJ1-4; no clear D. The length of the CDR3 is 14 residues. Trimming shortened V by 5 bases and J by 8 bases, and 15 bases separated the two germline ends. Germline V CDR1 and CDR2: MNHEY, SVGAGI. CDR3 amino acids: CASSTMREGEKLFF. CDR3 DNA: TGTGCCAGCAGTACGATGAGGGAAGGCGAAAAACTGTTTTTT.